One sample yielded the 4 T cell receptor beta chains listed below, sequenced in a study of CD8 T cells in ankylosing spondylitis (dated by TCRdb to 2016 to 2017). Library preparation used 5' RACE. The sequencer listed for this sample is Illumina HiSeq 2500. TCRdb reprocessed the public reads (quality trimming at Q25 with fastp, clone calling with MiXCR) and kept in-frame beta chains. Every CDR3 protein is listed once, alongside the most common genes and DNA of its rows. Recorded for this sample are about 110,000 distinct CDR3 sequences; 24% of them occurred a single time. The ten largest clones represent around an eighth of the sample. The sample consisted of synovial fluid, either unsorted or a sorted T cell fraction (not recorded which). The receptors here all came from a male donor with ankylosing spondylitis.

A few counts support this clonotype. The chain combines TRBV15 with TRBJ2-1, with 7 bases lining up with TRBD2. The length of the CDR3 is 17 residues. CDR1 and CDR2 from the germline V gene are LNHNV and YYDKDF (reference sequence). J was trimmed by 5 bases and V by 2 bases; bases with no gene match: 12. This CDR3 is CATSRSGGDGPNNEQFF. The DNA of the CDR3 is TGTGCCACCAGCAGATCTGGGGGGGACGGGCCCAACAATGAGCAGTTCTTC.

The rearrangement uses TRBV5-1 and TRBJ2-2; maybe TRBD1 (5 bases). The ends were cut back, 4 bases at V and 1 base at J, with 14 bases in the middle. This CDR3 is 16 amino acids long. Germline CDR1 and CDR2: SGHRS and YFSETQ. DNA for the CDR3: TGCGCCAGCAGCGTGGGTAGAACAGGGAACACCGGGGAGCTGTTTTTT. Its translation: CASSVGRTGNTGELFF.

The sample holds many counts of this clonotype. This chain connects TRBV5-5 to TRBJ2-3, with D possibly being TRBD2 (6 bases). Germline CDR1 reads SGHKS; CDR2 reads YYEKEE (reference sequence). V lost 1 base and J 4 bases, leaving 13 bases between the germline ends. The CDR3 spans 15 residues. CDR3 residues: CASSLPGEAADTQYF. For the CDR3, the DNA is TGTGCCAGCAGCTTGCCGGGAGAAGCCGCAGATACGCAGTATTTT.

The chain joins TRBV29-1 to TRBJ2-1; 8 bases agree with TRBD1. Germline CDR1 SQVTM, CDR2 ANQGSEA. The V gene end was trimmed by 4 bases and the J gene end by 8 bases; junction bases not matched to a gene: 7. The CDR3 runs to 13 residues. This CDR3 reads CSVAAGGRYEQFF. The CDR3 DNA sequence: TGCAGCGTTGCGGCAGGGGGCAGGTATGAGCAGTTCTTC.